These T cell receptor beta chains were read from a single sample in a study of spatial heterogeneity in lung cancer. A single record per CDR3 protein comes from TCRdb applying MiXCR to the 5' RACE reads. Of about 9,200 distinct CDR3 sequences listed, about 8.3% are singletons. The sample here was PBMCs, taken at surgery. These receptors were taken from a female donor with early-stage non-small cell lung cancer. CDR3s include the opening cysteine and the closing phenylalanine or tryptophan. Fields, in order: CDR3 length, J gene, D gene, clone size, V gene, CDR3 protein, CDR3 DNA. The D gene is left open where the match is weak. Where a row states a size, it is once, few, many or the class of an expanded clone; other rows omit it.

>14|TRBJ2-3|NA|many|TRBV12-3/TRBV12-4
CASSSHQMSDTQYF
TGTGCCAGCAGTTCCCACCAGATGTCAGATACGCAGTATTTT
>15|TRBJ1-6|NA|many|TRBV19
CASSADQRARSPLHF
TGTGCCAGTAGTGCGGACCAGCGGGCTCGATCACCCCTCCACTTT
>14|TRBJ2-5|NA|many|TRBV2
CASSGMVAVPAQYF
TGTGCCAGCAGTGGGATGGTAGCGGTCCCGGCCCAGTACTTC
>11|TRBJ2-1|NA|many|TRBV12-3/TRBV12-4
CASSFLVEQFF
TGTGCCAGCAGTTTCTTGGTTGAGCAGTTCTTC
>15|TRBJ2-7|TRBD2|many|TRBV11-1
CASEDLAGGPYEQYF
TGTGCCAGCGAAGACCTAGCGGGAGGGCCCTACGAGCAGTACTTC
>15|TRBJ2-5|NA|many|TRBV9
CASRTFRGLQETQYF
TGTGCCAGCAGAACTTTCCGGGGCCTCCAAGAGACCCAGTACTTC
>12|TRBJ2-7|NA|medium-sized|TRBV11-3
CASSPTSGEQYF
TGTGCCAGCAGCCCAACCTCGGGCGAGCAGTACTTC
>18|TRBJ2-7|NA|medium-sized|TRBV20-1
CSARDLAPFHSKDYEQYF
TGCAGTGCTAGAGACTTAGCCCCCTTTCATTCCAAGGACTACGAGCAGTACTTC
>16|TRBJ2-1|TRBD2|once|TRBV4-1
CASSQDGSGGATKQFF
TGCGCCAGCAGTCAGGACGGAAGCGGGGGGGCGACCAAGCAGTTCTTC
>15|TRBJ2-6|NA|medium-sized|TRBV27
CASSPQVTGANVLTF
TGTGCCAGCAGTCCTCAGGTTACAGGGGCCAACGTCCTGACTTTC
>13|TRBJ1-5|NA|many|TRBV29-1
CSVQFSYGQPQHF
TGCAGCGTTCAGTTCAGTTACGGTCAGCCCCAGCATTTT
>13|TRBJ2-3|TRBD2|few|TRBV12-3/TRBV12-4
CASSTGGVNTQYF
TGTGCCAGCAGTACGGGGGGAGTGAATACGCAGTATTTT
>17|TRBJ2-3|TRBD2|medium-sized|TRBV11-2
CASSLAGLAGNTDTQYF
TGTGCCAGCAGCTTGGCGGGACTAGCGGGGAACACAGATACGCAGTATTTT
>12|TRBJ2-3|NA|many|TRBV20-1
CSAWGALDTQYF
TGCAGTGCCTGGGGGGCCTTAGATACGCAGTATTTT
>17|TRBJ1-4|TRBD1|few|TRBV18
CASSPGQGRATNEKLFF
TGTGCCAGCTCACCAGGACAGGGACGTGCAACTAATGAAAAACTGTTTTTT
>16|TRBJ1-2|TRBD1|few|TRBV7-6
CASSENSGTGMIGYTF
TGTGCCAGCAGTGAAAACTCCGGGACAGGGATGATTGGCTACACCTTC
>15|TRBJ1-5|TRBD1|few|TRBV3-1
CASSQGTGPYQPQHF
TGTGCCAGCAGCCAGGGGACAGGGCCTTACCAGCCCCAGCATTTT
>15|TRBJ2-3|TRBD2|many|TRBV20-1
CSASIAGETTDTQYF
TGCAGTGCTAGCATCGCGGGGGAGACCACAGATACGCAGTATTTT
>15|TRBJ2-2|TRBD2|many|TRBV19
CASSLAGDVHGELFF
TGTGCCAGTAGCCTAGCGGGAGACGTTCACGGGGAGCTGTTTTTT
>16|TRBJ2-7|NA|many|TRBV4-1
CASSQEGEFSGYEQYF
TGCGCCAGCAGCCAAGAAGGGGAGTTCTCCGGCTACGAGCAGTACTTC
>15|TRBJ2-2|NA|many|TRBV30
CAWSVGSIFTGELFF
TGTGCCTGGAGTGTAGGGAGTATCTTCACCGGGGAGCTGTTTTTT
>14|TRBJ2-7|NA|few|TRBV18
CASSPGTSNDEQYF
TGTGCCAGCTCACCGGGGACATCCAACGACGAGCAGTACTTC
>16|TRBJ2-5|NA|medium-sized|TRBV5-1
CASSSGGSVSGETQYF
TGCGCCAGCAGCTCAGGAGGTTCCGTCAGCGGGGAGACCCAGTACTTC
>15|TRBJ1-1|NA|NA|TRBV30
CAWKWGGAMNTEAFF
TGTGCCTGGAAGTGGGGTGGGGCGATGAACACTGAAGCTTTCTTT
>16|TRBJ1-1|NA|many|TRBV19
CASSITTLRGTTEAFF
TGTGCCAGTAGCATAACGACTCTGCGGGGAACCACTGAAGCTTTCTTT
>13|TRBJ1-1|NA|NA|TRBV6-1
CASSEGGKAEAFF
TGTGCCAGCAGTGAAGGCGGCAAGGCTGAAGCTTTCTTT
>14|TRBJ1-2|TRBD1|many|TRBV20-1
CSAKGQGLDYGYTF
TGCAGTGCTAAGGGACAGGGCCTCGACTATGGCTACACCTTC
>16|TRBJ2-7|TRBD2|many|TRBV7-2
CASSLSSSGGSYEQYF
TGTGCCAGCAGCTTATCTAGTTCCGGGGGGTCCTACGAGCAGTACTTC
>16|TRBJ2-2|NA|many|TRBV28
CASSLVGSRDTGELFF
TGTGCCAGCAGTTTAGTAGGGTCCCGGGACACCGGGGAGCTGTTTTTT
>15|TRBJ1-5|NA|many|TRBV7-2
CASSSQGGGNQPQHF
TGTGCCAGCAGCTCACAGGGTGGGGGCAATCAGCCCCAGCATTTT
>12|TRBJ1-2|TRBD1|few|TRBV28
CATKTGTIGYTF
TGTGCCACCAAGACAGGGACCATCGGCTACACCTTC
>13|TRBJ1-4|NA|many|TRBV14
CASSLRTLGKLFF
TGTGCCAGCAGCCTCCGGACGCTGGGAAAACTGTTTTTT
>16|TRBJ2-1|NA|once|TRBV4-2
CASSQGGAAGHNEQFF
TGTGCCAGCAGCCAAGGGGGGGCGGCAGGCCACAATGAGCAGTTCTTC
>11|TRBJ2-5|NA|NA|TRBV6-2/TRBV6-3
CASTSQETQYF
TGTGCCAGCACCAGCCAAGAGACCCAGTACTTC
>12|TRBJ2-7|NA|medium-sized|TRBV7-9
CASSHGIYEQYF
TGTGCCAGCAGCCACGGGATCTACGAGCAGTACTTC
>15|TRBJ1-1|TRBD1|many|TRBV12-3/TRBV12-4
CASSDAGGANTEAFF
TGTGCCAGCAGTGACGCAGGGGGCGCGAACACTGAAGCTTTCTTT
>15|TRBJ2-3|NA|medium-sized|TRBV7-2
CASSRGNSQADTQYF
TGTGCCAGCAGTCGGGGGAACTCCCAGGCAGATACGCAGTATTTT
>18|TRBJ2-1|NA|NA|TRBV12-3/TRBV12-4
CASSLGMSSDSSYNEQFF
TGTGCCAGCAGTTTAGGAATGAGTTCGGACAGCTCCTACAATGAGCAGTTCTTC
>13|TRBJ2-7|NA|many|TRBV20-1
CSASGGAPYEQYF
TGCAGTGCTAGTGGGGGGGCCCCCTACGAGCAGTACTTC
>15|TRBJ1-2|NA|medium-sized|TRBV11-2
CASSLGQGVLYGYTF
TGTGCCAGCAGCTTAGGCCAGGGAGTACTCTATGGCTACACCTTC
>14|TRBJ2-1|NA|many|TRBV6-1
CASSEATGYNEQFF
TGTGCCAGCAGTGAAGCTACCGGTTACAATGAGCAGTTCTTC
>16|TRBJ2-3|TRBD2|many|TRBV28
CASRWLAGGRFGTQYF
TGTGCCAGCAGGTGGCTAGCGGGAGGGCGGTTTGGTACGCAGTATTTT
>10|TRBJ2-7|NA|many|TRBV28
CASSSAAQYF
TGTGCCAGTTCCTCAGCAGCGCAGTACTTC
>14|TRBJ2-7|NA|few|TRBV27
CASTPDTRFDEQYF
TGTGCCAGCACTCCGGACACCCGATTCGACGAGCAGTACTTC
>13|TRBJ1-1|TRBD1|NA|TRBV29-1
CSVAGPGGVEAFF
TGCAGCGTTGCGGGGCCAGGGGGCGTTGAAGCTTTCTTT
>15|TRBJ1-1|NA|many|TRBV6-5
CASSYSRLLNTEAFF
TGTGCCAGCAGTTACTCTCGGCTTTTGAACACTGAAGCTTTCTTT
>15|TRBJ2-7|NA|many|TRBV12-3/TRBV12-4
CASSLPSVNIYEQYF
TGTGCCAGCAGTTTACCATCGGTAAATATCTACGAGCAGTACTTC
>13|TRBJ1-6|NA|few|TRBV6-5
CASCVGSSSPLHF
TGTGCCAGCTGTGTGGGCTCCAGTTCACCCCTCCACTTT
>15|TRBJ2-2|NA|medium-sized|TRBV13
CASRLPGEYTGELFF
TGTGCCAGCCGGCTTCCGGGGGAATACACCGGGGAGCTGTTTTTT
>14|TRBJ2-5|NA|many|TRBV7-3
CASSLNGGTETQYF
TGTGCCAGCAGCTTAAACGGCGGGACGGAGACCCAGTACTTC
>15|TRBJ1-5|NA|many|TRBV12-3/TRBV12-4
CASSLHRGSNQPQHF
TGTGCCAGCAGTTTACACCGGGGTAGCAATCAGCCCCAGCATTTT
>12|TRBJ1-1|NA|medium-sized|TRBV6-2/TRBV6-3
CASSYGRTEAFF
TGTGCCAGCAGTTACGGGCGCACTGAAGCTTTCTTT
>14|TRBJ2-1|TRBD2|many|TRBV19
CASNGGSTYNEQFF
TGTGCCAGTAACGGCGGGAGCACCTACAATGAGCAGTTCTTC
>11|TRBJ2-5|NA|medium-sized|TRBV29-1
CSARHGETQYF
TGCAGCGCAAGACACGGAGAGACCCAGTACTTC
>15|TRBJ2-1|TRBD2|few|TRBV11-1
CASSLRLAGFDEQFF
TGTGCCAGCAGCTTACGACTAGCGGGATTCGATGAGCAGTTCTTC